Shown below are 8 T cell receptor beta chains from a single sample sequenced in a study of prognosis after radiotherapy for stage I lung cancer. Researchers used two-round multiplex PCR to amplify TCR beta CDR3 starting from genomic DNA. Used in first-round PCR were primers specific to each TRBV and TRBJ gene. Each CDR3 protein gets one entry after TCRdb re-called the multiplex PCR reads with MiXCR. The table has some 27,000 distinct CDR3 sequences, around 32% seen once; the top ten hold around 10%. This material consisted of PBMCs, taken before or after stereotactic body radiation therapy (not recorded which). The receptors derive from a donor aged 50 or older with non-small cell lung cancer.

In DNA, the CDR3 is TGTGCCAGCAGTTTATCCGGCAGGGGGTACGAGCAGTACTTC. Amino acid sequence: CASSLSGRGYEQYF. The V call is TRBV12-3 or TRBV12-4, the J call TRBJ2-7, with 7 bases matching TRBD1. V gave up 2 bases and J gave up 4 bases; unmatched junction bases: 5. This CDR3 has 14 residues.

The sample holds many counts of this clonotype. The chain employs TRBV20-1 and TRBJ2-1; 9 bases are shared with TRBD2. The germline gives CDR1 DFQATT, CDR2 SNEGSKA (reference sequence). V was clipped by 0 bases and J by 2 bases; unmatched bases: 5. The CDR3 is made up of 16 amino acids. The CDR3 protein is CSARDLLAGPYNEQFF. CDR3 bases: TGCAGTGCTAGAGATCTTCTAGCGGGACCCTACAATGAGCAGTTCTTC.

This clonotype was counted between two and nine times. The chain links TRBV9 to TRBJ2-4; perhaps TRBD1 as D (6 bases). Trimming took off 0 bases at V and 5 bases at J, with 15 bases between the two ends. The CDR3 spans 16 residues. Germline V gene sequence: CDR1 SGDLS, CDR2 YYNGEE. The CDR3 region has the DNA TGTGCCAGCAGCGTAGGGTCTGCAGGGGCCGAAAACATTCAGTACTTC. This encodes CASSVGSAGAENIQYF.

In the case of this clonotype: The conserved closing phenylalanine or tryptophan is absent in this CDR3, likely reflecting a read error. V gene TRBV9 combines with J gene TRBJ1-2; no definite D call. V was trimmed by 4 bases and J by 7 bases, leaving 8 bases between them. From germline, CDR1 is SGDLS and CDR2 YYNGEE. The CDR3 length is 11 residues. In DNA, the CDR3 is TGTGCCAGCAGCTCCCTACGTGGCTACACCTTA. It codes for CASSSLRGYTL.

On this clonotype: A much larger clone sits a single nucleotide away, making a read error possible. The rearrangement uses TRBV6-4 and TRBJ2-7; D tentatively reads TRBD1 or TRBD2 (7 bases each). Germline V gene lookup returns CDR1 MRHNA and CDR2 SNTAGT. V lost 10 bases and J lost 0, with 19 bases in between. The CDR3 covers 15 residues. Written as DNA, the CDR3 is TGTGCCAACCCCCAGGGGGGGGGTCCCTCCTACGAGCAGTACTTC. This codes for CANPQGGGPSYEQYF.

A word on this clonotype: This likely came from a read error, as a far larger clone is one base away. The rearrangement uses TRBV27 and TRBJ2-5; D perhaps matches TRBD1 (5 bases). With the DNA end fitting TRBJ2-1 better, the J assignment may be wrong. This CDR3 is 15 amino acids long. Germline values: CDR1 MNHEY, CDR2 SMNVEV (reference sequence). DNA for the CDR3: TGTGCCAGCAGTTTAATTGCTACATGGGGCTCTGAGCAGTTCTTC. Translated, it gives CASSLIATWGSEQFF.

Turning to this clonotype: A far larger clone is one nucleotide away, so this likely arose from a read error. The chain carries TRBV6-9 and TRBJ1-5, with 7 bases aligning to TRBD1. Germline V gene lookup returns CDR1 MNHGY and CDR2 SVAAGI. This CDR3 has 16 amino acids. CDR3 nucleotides: TGTGTCAGCAGTTTTACAGCCGGGACAGCCAATCAGCCCCAGCATTTT. It translates to CVSSFTAGTANQPQHF.

In its sample, this clonotype was seen many times. J is TRBJ1-6 and V is TRBV19, with 10 positions matching TRBD1. The CDR3 runs to 14 residues. Germline V gene lookup returns CDR1 LNHDA and CDR2 SQIVND (reference sequence). V was pared by 8 bases and J by 6 bases, with 4 bases of the junction left unmatched. CDR3 sequence (DNA): TGTGCCAGTGCCCGGGACAGGGGTAATTCACCCCTCCACTTT. Translating it yields CASARDRGNSPLHF.